A selection of T cell receptor beta chains follows, all from one sample in a study of T cells after yellow fever vaccination. TCRdb reanalysed the 5' RACE reads using MiXCR and keeps one entry per CDR3 protein. In the table there are hundreds of thousands of distinct CDR3 sequences, roughly 19% of which are singletons. The source material was PBMCs, sampled 15 days after the yellow fever booster vaccination. The receptor set was obtained from a man between 25 and 39 years old who received the YFV17D yellow fever vaccine. The CDR3 runs from the conserved cysteine through the conserved F or W. D genes are given only for firm matches. Not every row has a clone size; where given, it reads once, few, many or a size class.

d_call j_call clone_size v_call cdr3_aa cdr3_nt
. TRBJ2-2 . TRBV5-1 CASSLPREWNTGELFF TGCGCCAGCAGCTTGCCCAGGGAGTGGAACACCGGGGAGCTGTTTTTT
. TRBJ2-5 few TRBV3-1 CASSQDLSRETQYF TGTGCCAGCAGCCAAGATCTAAGTAGGGAGACCCAGTACTTC
. TRBJ1-1 few TRBV7-9 CASKWTENTEAFF TGTGCCAGCAAGTGGACAGAGAACACTGAAGCTTTCTTT
. TRBJ1-2 once TRBV29-1 CSVDGGDGYGYTF TGCAGCGTTGATGGGGGAGACGGCTATGGCTACACCTTC
. TRBJ1-1 few TRBV6-2/TRBV6-3 CASSSRPSGANTEAFF TGTGCCAGCAGTTCAAGGCCCTCAGGGGCTAACACTGAAGCTTTCTTT
TRBD1 TRBJ2-7 few TRBV7-2 CASSSTGGPYEQYF TGTGCCAGCAGCTCAACAGGGGGCCCATACGAGCAGTACTTC
. TRBJ2-1 few TRBV7-9 CASSLGSGDTSYNEQFF TGTGCCAGCAGCCTCGGGTCGGGTGATACCTCCTACAATGAGCAGTTCTTC
. TRBJ2-1 . TRBV12-3/TRBV12-4 CASTGPNENEQFF TGTGCCAGCACTGGACCCAATGAGAATGAGCAGTTCTTC
. TRBJ2-1 . TRBV9 CASSVGREYNEQFF TGTGCCAGCAGCGTAGGTAGGGAATACAATGAGCAGTTCTTC
. TRBJ2-7 . TRBV11-2 CASSPLGGRADEQYF TGTGCCAGCAGCCCTTTAGGGGGGAGAGCGGACGAGCAGTACTTC
TRBD1 TRBJ1-1 . TRBV5-1 CASSTGQGATEAFF TGCGCCAGCAGCACCGGACAGGGGGCGACTGAAGCTTTCTTT
TRBD2 TRBJ2-1 few TRBV7-2 CASSFRGGRGEQFF TGTGCCAGCAGCTTCCGGGGAGGGCGGGGTGAGCAGTTCTTC
TRBD2 TRBJ2-7 . TRBV20-1 CSARLPAGFGDEQYF TGCAGTGCTAGGCTTCCAGCGGGATTTGGCGACGAGCAGTACTTC
. TRBJ1-2 few TRBV5-4 CASNVQGVGYGYTF TGTGCCAGCAATGTTCAGGGAGTGGGGTATGGCTACACCTTC
. TRBJ1-3 . TRBV4-3 CASSQDRYSGNTIYF TGCGCCAGCAGCCAGGACCGGTACTCTGGAAACACCATATATTTT
. TRBJ2-7 . TRBV7-7 CASSLALEREQYF TGTGCTAGCAGCTTAGCGCTGGAGAGGGAGCAGTACTTC
. TRBJ2-7 few TRBV5-1 CASSLDRIYEQYF TGCGCCAGCAGCTTGGACAGAATCTACGAGCAGTACTTC